Below, 19 T cell receptor beta chains from the same sample are listed, as sequenced in a study of blood T cells in healthy people across ages. A J-beta primer mix and a sample-barcoded 5' primer were used in a second PCR of roughly 6 to 11 cycles. TCRdb itself ran the 5' RACE reads through MiXCR, one entry per CDR3 protein. The table shows 700,000 to 900,000 distinct CDR3 sequences, with roughly 25% occurring only once. This same sample was also taken into another study, of T cells of mothers and their children.

The sequencing sample was made of blood. The receptors stem from a boy aged 5-17 years in good health.

The CDR3: CSQGFSVGNTEAFF. The CDR3 coding sequence is TGCAGCCAGGGGTTTTCAGTAGGAAACACTGAAGCTTTCTTT. The chain joins TRBV20-1 to TRBJ1-1; D may be TRBD1 (6 bases). The germline gives CDR1 DFQATT, CDR2 SNEGSKA (reference sequence). This CDR3 is 14 amino acids long.

The table lists this clonotype with a few counts. This chain connects TRBV12-5 to TRBJ2-7; 9 bases align to TRBD1. The V segment lost 0 bases and the J segment 6 bases; nucleotides outside the gene matches: 9. Per germline, CDR1 LGHNT and CDR2 FRNRAP. The CDR3 has 16 amino acids. The chain's CDR3 is CASGLVLGQGLFEQYF. The CDR3 region has the DNA TGTGCTAGTGGTTTGGTACTGGGACAGGGTCTCTTCGAGCAGTACTTC.

A few counts support this clonotype. The chain is built from TRBV11-1 and TRBJ2-1; 8 bases are shared with TRBD2. TRBJ2-5 matches the DNA end more closely, so the J call is doubtful. CDR1 and CDR2 (germline): SGHAT, FQDESV (reference sequence). The CDR3 has 14 amino acids. CDR3 in DNA: TGTGCCAGCAACCCGGGACTAGTTGAAGAGACCCAGTACTTC. Protein: CASNPGLVEETQYF.

In this sample, this clonotype turned up many times. The chain is built from TRBV12-3 or TRBV12-4 and TRBJ2-5, with TRBD2 matching 9 bases. J gave up 0 bases and V 6 bases, and 14 bases lay outside the gene matches. The CDR3 contains 18 residues. The CDR3 DNA follows: TGTGCCAGCAGCCGGCGACTAGCGGACCGACTCCACCAAGAGACCCAGTACTTC. Translation: CASSRRLADRLHQETQYF.

This clonotype has a handful of counts. A much more abundant neighbour one base away suggests this may be a read error. Since the CDR3 does not end with the conserved phenylalanine or tryptophan, this likely comes from a read error. CDR3 sequence (DNA): TGTGCCAGCAGCCCCCTCGGAAACATTCAGTACGTC. Translated, it gives CASSPLGNIQYV. The gene calls are TRBV12-3 or TRBV12-4 and TRBJ2-4, with D uncertain. Trimming cost V 6 bases and J 6 bases, with 9 bases left between them. This CDR3 has 12 amino acids.

There are a few counts of this clonotype. The CDR3 spells CASSLGSGDIYGYTF. The CDR3 DNA reads TGTGCCAGCAGTTTAGGGTCAGGGGACATCTATGGCTACACCTTC. The rearrangement links TRBV12-3 or TRBV12-4 to TRBJ1-2; a possible D gene is TRBD1 (6 bases). The CDR3 loop spans 15 amino acids. Trimming pared 1 base from V and 4 bases from J, leaving 13 bases between.

This clonotype came up a few times. V usage is TRBV6-2 or TRBV6-3 and J usage is TRBJ1-5, with 12 bases lining up with TRBD1. Losses at the gene ends were 8 bases for V and 7 bases for J; bases not matched to a gene: 9. Germline V gene lookup returns CDR1 MNHEY and CDR2 SVGEGT. The CDR3 is 15 residues long. CDR3: CASGPGQGAGQPQHF. The DNA of the CDR3 is TGTGCCAGCGGACCGGGACAGGGGGCCGGGCAGCCCCAGCATTTT.

The rearrangement uses TRBV7-9 and TRBJ2-7; tentative D call: TRBD2 (5 bases). V was trimmed by 1 base and J by 5 bases, leaving 9 bases between them. Germline V gives CDR1 SEHNR, CDR2 FQNEAQ (reference sequence). The CDR3 is made up of 13 amino acids. CDR3 residues: CASSLGAGDEQYF. The CDR3 DNA is TGTGCCAGCAGCTTAGGGGCCGGGGACGAGCAGTACTTC.

The V gene is TRBV25-1, the J gene TRBJ2-3; the D gene is possibly TRBD1 (6 bases). The CDR3 loop spans 14 amino acids. The ends were cut back, 6 bases at V and 2 bases at J, with 12 bases in the middle. Germline values: CDR1 MGHDK, CDR2 SYGVNS. DNA of the CDR3: TGTGCCAGCAGAAAACAGGGAACCACAGATACGCAGTATTTT. This codes for CASRKQGTTDTQYF.

This clonotype has just a few counts. CDR3 sequence reads: CAISDGTGRGTQYF. The CDR3 DNA is TGTGCCATCAGTGACGGAACGGGCCGGGGGACCCAGTACTTC. V and J are TRBV10-3 and TRBJ2-5, with D maybe TRBD2 (5 bases). Germline lookup yields CDR1 ENHRY and CDR2 SYGVKD. The V end was cut by 3 bases, the J end by 7 bases, with 15 bases between. The CDR3 is 14 residues long.

This clonotype was seen only a few times. The chain uses TRBV27 and TRBJ2-5, with 7 bases that match TRBD2. Trimming at V came to 5 bases and at J to 2 bases, leaving 8 bases not matched to a gene. CDR1 and CDR2 (germline): MNHEY, SMNVEV (reference sequence). CDR3 length: 15 residues. The CDR3 sequence: CASSLQAGRQETQYF. CDR3 in DNA: TGTGCCAGCAGTCTCCAAGCGGGGAGGCAAGAGACCCAGTACTTC.

This chain connects TRBV2 to TRBJ2-1, with a possible D match to TRBD2 (5 bases). The CDR3 length is 13 residues. Germline V gene data show CDR1 as SNHLY and CDR2 as FYNNEI. With 7 bases removed from V and 5 bases from J, the gap between germline ends came to 12 bases. This CDR3 reads CASTLRGDNEQFF. The DNA for the CDR3 is TGTGCCAGCACCCTACGGGGTGACAATGAGCAGTTCTTC.

This clonotype was counted between two and nine times. The chain combines TRBV5-1 with TRBJ2-3, with 7 bases lining up with TRBD1. This CDR3 has 15 amino acids. The ends lost 4 bases at V and 0 bases at J; junction bases unmatched: 5. Germline V gene sequence: CDR1 SGHRS, CDR2 YFSETQ. The CDR3 protein is CASSLGTESTDTQYF. The CDR3 nucleotides are TGCGCCAGCAGCCTCGGGACAGAGAGCACAGATACGCAGTATTTT.

This rearrangement joins TRBV5-1 to TRBJ2-7, with D possibly TRBD1 on 6 matching bases. The CDR3 has 14 amino acids. V was shortened by 4 bases and J by 4 bases, with 15 bases between the two germline ends. In germline, CDR1 is SGHRS, CDR2 YFSETQ. The CDR3 DNA is TGCGCCAGCAGCCAGAGGACAGCAAATTACGAGCAGTACTTC. It is translated as CASSQRTANYEQYF.

This rearrangement joins TRBV3-1 to TRBJ1-2; D gene ambiguous. The CDR3 is made up of 15 amino acids. Trimming removed 0 bases from V and 1 base from J, with 9 bases in between. Per germline, CDR1 LGHDT and CDR2 YNNKEL (reference sequence). CDR3 sequence: CASSQDPENNYGYTF. CDR3 nucleotide sequence: TGTGCCAGCAGCCAAGATCCGGAGAATAACTATGGCTACACCTTC.

The table lists this clonotype with a few counts. The CDR3 here is CSARTGVPTETQYF. CDR3 nucleotides: TGCAGTGCTAGAACGGGGGTCCCCACGGAGACCCAGTACTTC. The rearrangement joins TRBV20-1 to TRBJ2-5; a possible D gene is TRBD2 (6 bases). This CDR3 comprises 14 residues. The germline gives CDR1 DFQATT, CDR2 SNEGSKA (reference sequence). V gave up 2 bases and J gave up 5 bases, with 15 bases separating them.

This clonotype was picked up many times. V and J are TRBV12-3 or TRBV12-4 and TRBJ2-5; tentative D call: TRBD2 (7 bases). Trimming left V 5 bases short and J 2 bases short, with 12 bases between. The CDR3 sequence is 14 residues long. The CDR3 nucleotides are TGTGCCAGCAGTGAGGGGGGGTTACAAGAGACCCAGTACTTC. Translating gives CASSEGGLQETQYF.

V gene TRBV7-2 combines with J gene TRBJ2-5; a possible D gene is TRBD2 (6 bases). The end of the DNA fits TRBJ2-1 better, so the J call may be wrong. The CDR3 covers 15 residues. CDR1 is SGHTA, CDR2 FQGNSA, per germline. CDR3 coding DNA: TGTGCCAGCAGCTTACTAGCGCCCCCGGGGAATGAGCAGTTCTTC. Encoded protein: CASSLLAPPGNEQFF.

This clonotype occurred a few times. The chain is built from TRBV7-3 and TRBJ1-5, with D possibly being TRBD1 (6 bases). CDR3 length equals 18 residues. Germline V gene sequence: CDR1 SGHTA, CDR2 FQGTGA. Trimming stripped 0 bases from V and 1 base from J, with 16 bases between. The DNA of the CDR3 is TGTGCCAGCAGCTTAACGCAGGTCAGGGGTGGGAGCAATCAGCCCCAGCATTTT. This sequence encodes CASSLTQVRGGSNQPQHF.